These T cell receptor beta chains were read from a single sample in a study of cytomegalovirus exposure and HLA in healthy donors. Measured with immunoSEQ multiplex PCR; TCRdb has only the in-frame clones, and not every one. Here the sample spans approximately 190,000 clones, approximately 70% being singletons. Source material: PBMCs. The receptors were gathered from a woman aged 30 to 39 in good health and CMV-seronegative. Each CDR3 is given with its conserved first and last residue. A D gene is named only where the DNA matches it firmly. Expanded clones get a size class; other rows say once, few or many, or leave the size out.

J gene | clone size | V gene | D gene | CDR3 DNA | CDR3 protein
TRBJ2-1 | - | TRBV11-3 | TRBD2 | TGTGCCAGCAGGCTAGCGGGAAACAATGAGCAGTTCTTC | CASRLAGNNEQFF
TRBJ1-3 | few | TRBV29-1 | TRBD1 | TGCAGCGTTGGACAGGGGGACCCCGTGAACACCATATATTTT | CSVGQGDPVNTIYF
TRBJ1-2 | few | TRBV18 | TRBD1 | TGTGCCAGCTCACCGATTTCGACAGGGCGGTATGGCTACACCTTC | CASSPISTGRYGYTF
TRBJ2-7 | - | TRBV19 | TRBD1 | TGTGCCAGTAGTATAGTCGGCAGGGGGTCCGAGCAGTACTTC | CASSIVGRGSEQYF
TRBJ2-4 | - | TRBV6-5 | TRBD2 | TGTGCCAGCAGTTCCGGACTAGCGGGGAAAAACATTCAGTACTTC | CASSSGLAGKNIQYF
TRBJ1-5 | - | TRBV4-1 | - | TGCGCCAGTAGTAGAGTGTCGGGGGATCAGCCCCAGCATTTT | CASSRVSGDQPQHF
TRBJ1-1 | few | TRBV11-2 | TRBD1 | TGTGCCAGCAGCTCGATACAGGGGGGGGGCACTGAAGCTTTCTTT | CASSSIQGGGTEAFF
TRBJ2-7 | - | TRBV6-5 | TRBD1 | TGTGCCAGCAGTCCGCCGGGACAGGGGTCTTCCGAGCAGTACTTC | CASSPPGQGSSEQYF
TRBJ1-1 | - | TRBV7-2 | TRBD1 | TGTGCCAGCAAAAGGGACAGGGGGCCTGACACTGAAGCTTTCTTT | CASKRDRGPDTEAFF
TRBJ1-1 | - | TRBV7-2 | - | TGTGCCAGCAGCTTATCAGGTTTGAACACTGAAGCTTTCTTT | CASSLSGLNTEAFF
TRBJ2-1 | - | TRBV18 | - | TGTGCCAGCTCAGTAGCCAGTGAGCAGTTCTTC | CASSVASEQFF
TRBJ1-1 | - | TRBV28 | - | TGTGCCAGCACCGACAGGGAAGCTTTCTTT | CASTDREAFF
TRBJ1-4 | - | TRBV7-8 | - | TGTGCCAGCCGCCGCGGTGAAAAACTGTTTTTT | CASRRGEKLFF
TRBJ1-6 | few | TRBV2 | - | TGTGCCAGCAGTGAACGTTCACCCCTCCACTTT | CASSERSPLHF
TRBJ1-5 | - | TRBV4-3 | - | TGCGCCAGCAGCCAAGATCTCGCGGGTTATCAGCCCCAGCATTTT | CASSQDLAGYQPQHF
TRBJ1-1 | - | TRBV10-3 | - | TGTGCCATCAGCGCACGGACAGAGAACACTGAAGCTTTCTTT | CAISARTENTEAFF
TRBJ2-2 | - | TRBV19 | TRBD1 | TGTGCCAGTAGTATACAGGACAGGGCACGCGCCAAGTCTAACACCGGGGAGCTGTTTTTT | CASSIQDRARAKSNTGELFF
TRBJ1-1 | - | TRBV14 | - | TGTGCCAGCAGCCAAGATTGGGGGGAGGGGGTGAACACTGAAGCTTTCTTT | CASSQDWGEGVNTEAFF
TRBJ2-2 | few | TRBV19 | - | TGTGCCAGTAGTACGTACACCGGGGAGCTGTTTTTT | CASSTYTGELFF
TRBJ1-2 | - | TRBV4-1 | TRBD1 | TGCGCCAGCAGCCAAGTTCCCACAGGGGACTATGGCTACACCTTC | CASSQVPTGDYGYTF
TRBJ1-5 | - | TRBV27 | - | TGTGCCAGCAACCCCGGGGGGGTCAAAAATCAGCCCCAGCATTTT | CASNPGGVKNQPQHF
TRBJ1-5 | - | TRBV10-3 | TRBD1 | TGTGCCATCAGTGGAGAACAGGGGCAGCAGCCCCAGCATTTT | CAISGEQGQQPQHF
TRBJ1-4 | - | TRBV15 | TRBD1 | TGTGCCACCAGCAGAGACCCGACAGGGGGCGGAAGTGAAAAACTGTTTTTT | CATSRDPTGGGSEKLFF
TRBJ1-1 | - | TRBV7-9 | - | TGTGCCAGCAGCTTACCCAGTTTCCCTGAAGCTTTCTTT | CASSLPSFPEAFF
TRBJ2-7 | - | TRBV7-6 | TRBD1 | TGTGCCAGCAGCTTGAGGGACAGGGGAGGAGAGCAGTACTTC | CASSLRDRGGEQYF
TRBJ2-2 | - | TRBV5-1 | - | TGCGCCAGCAGCTTACAGGGTAAAGGCACCGGGGAGCTGTTTTTT | CASSLQGKGTGELFF
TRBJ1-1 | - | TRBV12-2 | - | TGTGCAAGTCGCCTCCGTGGTGGGGGGAAGGGGACTGAAGCTTTCTTT | CASRLRGGGKGTEAFF